The clone carrying this T cell receptor beta chain was counted a few times. Antigen specificity is unknown. A single base separates this from a much larger clone, so it may be a read error. The data stem from a study of tumor-infiltrating lymphocytes in primary liver carcinoma. Overall study findings and caveats: Tumor region pairs outstripped tumor-adjacent and tumor-blood pairs in overlap.

Production of TCR beta cDNA used roughly 480 ng total RNA together with a constant-region primer. Slightly modified ARM-PCR served as the procedure for the TCR beta libraries. These libraries came from three rounds of nested multiplex PCR. Rounds one and two of PCR, each of around 9 cycles, were primed with TRBV1-TRBV30 forward primers and a C-beta reverse primer. TCRdb processed the multiplex PCR reads anew with MiXCR; each CDR3 protein has one entry. The table has around 210,000 distinct CDR3 sequences, less than 65% seen once; the top ten hold roughly 7%. The CDR3 sequence is 15 residues long. Trimming shortened V by 0 bases and J by 9 bases, and 15 bases separated the two germline ends. Germline CDR1 is MDHEN and CDR2 is SYDVKM. Both blood RNA, taken from unsorted whole blood, and germline DNA were extracted. Prior to the surgical procedure, about 4 milliliters of peripheral blood were collected.

Source material: peripheral blood. The gene calls are TRBV28 and TRBJ2-1; the D gene could be TRBD1 or TRBD2 (5 bases each). This TCR was sampled from a woman aged 55-70 years with primary liver carcinoma and hepatitis B virus infection. CDR3 nucleotides: TGTGCCAGCAGTTTATGGGGGGAAGGAAACAGTGAGCAGTTCTTC. It yields the protein CASSLWGEGNSEQFF.